This entry lists 31 T cell receptor beta chains sequenced from one sample in a study of CD8 T cells in Susac syndrome. RNA amounts of roughly 0.5 to 1 ug underwent reverse transcription with random hexamers. One entry per CDR3 protein results from TCRdb running MiXCR on the immunoSEQ multiplex PCR reads. The sample carries 130,000 or so distinct CDR3 sequences, around 95% recorded once. The specimen sequenced was CD4+ T cells from PBMCs. These receptors all come from a human donor with multiple sclerosis.

V usage is TRBV29-1 and J usage is TRBJ2-7; either TRBD1 or TRBD2 may fit D (6 bases each). Germline V lookup: CDR1 SQVTM, CDR2 ANQGSEA. The CDR3 consists of 13 residues. The V and J ends lost 2 bases and 3 bases respectively, with 11 bases between them. The DNA for the CDR3 is TGCAGCGTTGAAAGGGGGGATAGCTACGAGCAGTACTTC. It is translated as CSVERGDSYEQYF.

The chain links TRBV12-3 or TRBV12-4 to TRBJ1-3; the D is unclear. This CDR3 comprises 12 residues. Trimming took 11 bases from V and 0 from J, leaving 8 bases between them. Written as DNA, the CDR3 is TGTGCCGCGTCACTCTCTGGAAACACCATATATTTT. Its translation: CAASLSGNTIYF.

J is TRBJ2-1 and V is TRBV9; TRBD2 agrees at 10 bases. V lost 4 bases, J lost 5 bases, and 18 bases stayed unmatched. Germline V gives CDR1 SGDLS, CDR2 YYNGEE. The CDR3 extends over 19 amino acids. CDR3 residues: CASSPQPPGLATSNNEQFF. For the CDR3, the DNA is TGTGCCAGCAGCCCCCAACCCCCGGGACTAGCGACCTCTAACAATGAGCAGTTCTTC.

The CDR3 region has the DNA TGTGCCAGCAGAGGCGGGGAAGGTGCTTTCTTT. Translation: CASRGGEGAFF. This rearrangement joins TRBV25-1 to TRBJ1-1, with D unclear. CDR1 is MGHDK, CDR2 SYGVNS, per germline. V lost 6 bases and J lost 11, with 13 bases in between. The CDR3 is 11 residues long. Full variable domain (missing parts from reference TRBV25-1 and TRBJ1-1): EADIYQTPRYLVIGTGKKITLECSQTMGHDKMYWYQQDPGMELHLIHYSYGVNSTEKGDLSSESTVSRIRTEHFPLTLESARPSHTSQYLCASRGGEGAFFGQGTRLTVV.

The genes are TRBV3-1 and TRBJ2-7, with unresolved D. This CDR3 has 13 residues. Looked up from germline, CDR1 is LGHDT and CDR2 is YNNKEL (reference sequence). V shed 1 base and J shed 3 bases, with 7 bases lying between them. CDR3 DNA: TGTGCCAGCAGCCAAGTGTCCTACTACGAGCAGTACTTC. Protein: CASSQVSYYEQYF.

V is TRBV28 and J is TRBJ1-2, with 7 bases identical to TRBD1. V shed 4 bases and J 7 bases; nucleotides not matched to a gene: 6. This CDR3 contains 13 residues. Germline loops: CDR1 MDHEN, CDR2 SYDVKM. CDR3 region: CASSSPYRGGYTF. CDR3 nucleotides: TGTGCCAGCAGTTCCCCCTACAGGGGTGGCTACACCTTC.

J is TRBJ2-3 and V is TRBV9, with 8 bases aligning to TRBD2. Per germline, CDR1 SGDLS and CDR2 YYNGEE. V trimming: 0 bases; J trimming: 4 bases; junction bases outside the gene matches: 10. There are 17 residues in the CDR3. The chain's CDR3 is CASSVDLTGGLADTQYF. As DNA, the CDR3 is TGTGCCAGCAGCGTAGATCTGACGGGAGGGCTGGCAGATACGCAGTATTTT. The full variable domain, with the rest looked up from reference TRBV9 and TRBJ2-3, is DSGVTQTPKHLITATGQRVTLRCSPRSGDLSVYWYQQSLDQGLQFLIQYYNGEERAKGNILERFSAQQFPDLHSELNLSSLELGDSALYFCASSVDLTGGLADTQYFGPGTRLTVL.

This chain uses TRBV19 with TRBJ2-1; D gene unclear. Trimming took off 2 bases at V and 6 bases at J, with 14 bases between the two ends. Germline CDR1 and CDR2: LNHDA and SQIVND (reference sequence). This CDR3 spans 15 amino acids. The CDR3 DNA reads as TGTGCCAGTAGTATAAGGGTAGTCTTGAGCAATGAGCAGTTCTTC. Protein product: CASSIRVVLSNEQFF.

The chain uses TRBV20-1 and TRBJ2-3; 7 bases fit TRBD2. Per germline, CDR1 DFQATT and CDR2 SNEGSKA (reference sequence). This CDR3 has 13 amino acids. This CDR3 is CGLESVGTDTQYF. CDR3 coding DNA: TGCGGACTAGAGTCTGTGGGAACAGATACGCAGTATTTT.

This sequence joins TRBV13 and TRBJ2-3; 8 bases match TRBD2. Germline-derived CDR1 and CDR2 are PRHDT and FYEKMQ (reference sequence). This CDR3 contains 14 residues. The V segment lost 5 bases and the J segment 6 bases; nucleotides outside the gene matches: 7. CDR3 in amino acids: CASSGTSVVDTQYF. CDR3 in DNA: TGTGCCAGCAGCGGGACTAGTGTTGTCGATACGCAGTATTTT.

This chain uses TRBV24-1 with TRBJ2-2; a possible D gene is TRBD2 (7 bases). Looked up from germline, CDR1 is KGHDR and CDR2 is SFDVKD. V shed 3 bases and J shed 3 bases, with 25 bases lying between them. This CDR3 is built from 20 residues. CDR3 region: CATSDPLRGQGRGYTGELFF. The CDR3 bases are TGTGCCACCAGTGATCCCCTGAGGGGTCAGGGGAGGGGATACACCGGGGAGCTGTTTTTT.

V usage is TRBV27 and J usage is TRBJ2-7; 9 bases are shared with TRBD1. Unmatched junction bases numbered 7, after V lost 6 bases and J lost 4 bases. The CDR3 consists of 14 residues. CDR1 MNHEY and CDR2 SMNVEV come from the germline V gene (reference sequence). CDR3: CASRRIGQGYEQYF. The CDR3 DNA reads as TGTGCCAGCAGGAGGATTGGACAGGGGTACGAGCAGTACTTC.

The chain carries TRBV6-5 and TRBJ1-6; a weak D match, TRBD1 (5 bases). The V end lost 2 bases, the J end lost 7 bases, and 15 bases lay between the germline ends. The CDR3 runs 16 residues. Germline V gene lookup returns CDR1 MNHEY and CDR2 SVGAGI. The chain's CDR3 is CASSYATGPPNSPLHF. In DNA form, the CDR3 reads TGTGCCAGCAGTTACGCCACGGGACCCCCGAATTCACCCCTCCACTTT.

CDR3 in amino acids: CSAGPPGQGGQTQYF. CDR3 nucleotides: TGCAGTGCTGGACCACCGGGACAGGGGGGTCAGACCCAGTACTTC. The J gene is TRBJ2-5, the V gene TRBV20-1; 11 bases fit TRBD1. Germline assignment: CDR1 DFQATT and CDR2 SNEGSKA (reference sequence). The CDR3 has 15 residues. V was pared by 5 bases and J by 6 bases, with 11 bases of the junction left unmatched.

The chain joins TRBV20-1 to TRBJ1-6; 8 nucleotides match TRBD1. The germline gives CDR1 DFQATT, CDR2 SNEGSKA (reference sequence). J was trimmed by 10 bases and V by 5 bases; bases with no gene match: 10. The CDR3 sequence is 14 residues long. The CDR3 region is CSAVGPGGDSPLHF. The CDR3 DNA is TGCAGTGCTGTAGGTCCAGGGGGCGACTCACCCCTCCACTTT.

V is TRBV5-1 and J is TRBJ1-1, with D possibly being TRBD1 (5 bases). Trimming left V 3 bases short and J 1 base short, with 13 bases between. The CDR3 covers 15 residues. CDR1 and CDR2 from the germline V gene are SGHRS and YFSETQ. The CDR3 region is CASSSGRGPNTEAFF. In DNA, the CDR3 is TGCGCCAGCAGCTCGGGGCGAGGCCCGAACACTGAAGCTTTCTTT. The whole variable domain, remainder taken from reference TRBV5-1 and TRBJ1-1, is KAGVTQTPRYLIKTRGQQVTLSCSPISGHRSVSWYQQTPGQGLQFLFEYFSETQRNKGNFPGRFSGRQFSNSRSEMNVSTLELGDSALYLCASSSGRGPNTEAFFGQGTRLTVV.

This clonotype was counted a single time. V and J are TRBV25-1 and TRBJ2-2; 7 bases match TRBD1. The CDR3 length is 15 residues. Per the germline V gene, CDR1 is MGHDK and CDR2 is SYGVNS. After removal of 3 bases from V and 4 bases from J, the junction contained 5 bases not matched to a gene. CDR3 DNA sequence: TGTGCCAGCAGTGATCCGGGACAGCGCACCGGGGAGCTGTTTTTT. It yields the protein CASSDPGQRTGELFF.

The gene calls are TRBV29-1 and TRBJ2-7; TRBD1 agrees at 8 bases. This CDR3 is built from 13 residues. Germline V CDR1 and CDR2: SQVTM, ANQGSEA. V trimming: 7 bases; J trimming: 6 bases; junction bases outside the gene matches: 11. In DNA, the CDR3 is TGCAGCGCCTCCGCGACAGGGGTGAGCGAGCAGTACTTC. It codes for CSASATGVSEQYF.

This clonotype was recorded once. J is TRBJ1-5 and V is TRBV11-2; D not resolved. This CDR3 contains 13 residues. In germline, CDR1 is SGHAT, CDR2 FQNNGV. V lost 0 bases and J lost 4, with 4 bases in between. CDR3 bases: TGTGCCAGCAGCTTAGAAAGTAATCAGCCCCAGCATTTT. Translation: CASSLESNQPQHF.

The chain carries TRBV28 and TRBJ2-7, with D perhaps TRBD1 or TRBD2 (6 bases each). The V end lost 3 bases, the J end lost 9 bases, and 21 bases lay between the germline ends. The CDR3 consists of 15 residues. From germline, CDR1 is MDHEN and CDR2 SYDVKM. The CDR3 DNA reads as TGTGCCAGCAGTTTTGACGGGACAAGGACTACGCCGCAGTACTTC. It yields the protein CASSFDGTRTTPQYF.

V and J are TRBV30 and TRBJ2-3; D is unresolved. Trimming cost V 3 bases and J 3 bases, with 4 bases left between them. The CDR3 loop spans 11 amino acids. The germline V gene has CDR1 GTSNPN and CDR2 SVGIG (reference sequence). The CDR3, as DNA: TGTGCCTGGAGCCAGACAGATACGCAGTATTTT. Protein sequence: CAWSQTDTQYF.

J is TRBJ2-5 and V is TRBV28, with 10 bases matching TRBD2. J was trimmed by 4 bases and V by 3 bases; bases with no gene match: 2. Looked up from germline, CDR1 is MDHEN and CDR2 is SYDVKM. This CDR3 comprises 14 residues. The CDR3 DNA reads TGTGCCAGCAGTTTGCCTAGCGGGGGAGAGACCCAGTACTTC. Translating gives CASSLPSGGETQYF.

V usage is TRBV15 and J usage is TRBJ1-2; no firm D call. This CDR3 contains 14 residues. Per the germline V gene, CDR1 is LNHNV and CDR2 is YYDKDF (reference sequence). V was trimmed by 3 bases and J by 8 bases, leaving 16 bases between them. The CDR3 DNA follows: TGTGCCACCAGCAGCGGCCGCAAGGGCCCGGGCTACACCTTC. Its protein product is CATSSGRKGPGYTF.

This clonotype was observed a handful of times. The CDR3 DNA sequence: TGTGCCACCAGCGGAGCTAGGGACAGGCCCTCCGAGCAGTACTTC. Its translation: CATSGARDRPSEQYF. The chain is built from TRBV15 and TRBJ2-7; 8 bases align to TRBD1. Trimming took 5 bases from V and 6 from J; bases not matched to a gene: 12. The CDR3 is 15 amino acids. Germline V gene sequence: CDR1 LNHNV, CDR2 YYDKDF (reference sequence).

The chain has TRBV14 and TRBJ1-2; D gene ambiguous. The V gene's germline CDR1 is SGHDN and CDR2 FVKESK. The CDR3 covers 12 residues. V lost 3 bases and J 2 bases, leaving 4 bases between the germline ends. CDR3 amino acids: CASSQTNYGYTF. The CDR3 DNA sequence: TGTGCCAGCAGCCAGACAAACTATGGCTACACCTTC.

J is TRBJ1-2 and V is TRBV6-2 or TRBV6-3; the match to TRBD1 covers 8 bases. In germline, CDR1 is MNHEY, CDR2 SVGEGT. The CDR3 is 14 amino acids. With 2 bases clipped from V and 6 bases from J, the junction kept 5 bases outside the gene matches. CDR3 residues: CASSYRQGTHGYTF. CDR3 nucleotide sequence: TGTGCCAGCAGTTACAGACAGGGGACTCATGGCTACACCTTC.

This clonotype was detected only once. This chain uses TRBV12-3 or TRBV12-4 with TRBJ1-5; D possibly corresponds to TRBD1 (5 bases). There are 16 residues in the CDR3. V was shortened by 6 bases and J by 6 bases, with 21 bases between the two germline ends. The CDR3 loop reads CASRPGSTVKSQPQHF. CDR3 sequence (DNA): TGTGCCAGCAGACCAGGGAGTACGGTAAAGAGTCAGCCCCAGCATTTT.

Here the CDR3 DNA reads TGTGCCAGCAGCAGAAATGGGAACACCGGGGAGCTGTTTTTT. This encodes CASSRNGNTGELFF. The chain employs TRBV9 and TRBJ2-2; D gene ambiguous. The CDR3 is 14 amino acids. Germline V gene lookup returns CDR1 SGDLS and CDR2 YYNGEE. The germline V and J ends were trimmed by 4 bases and 1 base, with 8 bases remaining between them.

The rearrangement uses TRBV20-1 and TRBJ2-3, with D uncertain. There are 16 residues in the CDR3. The V gene lost 1 base and the J gene lost 0 bases, with 14 bases spanning the gap. CDR1 and CDR2 from the germline V gene are DFQATT and SNEGSKA (reference sequence). For the CDR3, the DNA is TGCAGTGCTAGAGTCCTACAGAAGACTAGCACAGATACGCAGTATTTT. Protein: CSARVLQKTSTDTQYF.

The chain recombines TRBV7-2 with TRBJ1-4; 9 bases agree with TRBD1. The CDR3 is 15 residues long. CDR1 and CDR2 (germline): SGHTA, FQGNSA. Trimming removed 5 bases from V and 2 bases from J; junction bases left unmatched: 3. This CDR3 reads CASSGGTGTNEKLFF. The CDR3 DNA is TGTGCCAGCAGCGGAGGGACAGGGACTAATGAAAAACTGTTTTTT.

The chain has TRBV14 and TRBJ2-7; no reliable D call. CDR3 length: 15 residues. From germline, CDR1 is SGHDN and CDR2 FVKESK. Trimming cost V 1 base and J 0 bases, with 10 bases left between them. The CDR3 DNA reads as TGTGCCAGCAGCCAAGGTCTAGTTAGCTCCTACGAGCAGTACTTC. It is translated as CASSQGLVSSYEQYF. Full variable domain (remainder filled in from reference TRBV14 and TRBJ2-7): EAGVTQFPSHSVIEKGQTVTLRCDPISGHDNLYWYRRVMGKEIKFLLHFVKESKQDESGMPNNRFLAERTGGTYSTLKVQPAELEDSGVYFCASSQGLVSSYEQYFGPGTRLTVT.